One and the same sample provided the 23 T cell receptor beta chains below, sequenced in a study of T cell responses to AZD1222 COVID-19 vaccine. The protocol was immunoSEQ multiplex PCR, while the TCRdb copy is restricted to in-frame clones and leaves out a portion. The profile shows roughly 120,000 clones, more than 85% of them singletons. Specimen: peripheral blood, collected on day 0 of AZD1222 vaccination. The receptors stem from an adult in good health.

The chain joins TRBV7-9 to TRBJ1-3; TRBD1 might be the D (5 bases). Trimming took off 5 bases at V and 1 base at J, with 15 bases between the two ends. The germline V gene has CDR1 SEHNR and CDR2 FQNEAQ (reference sequence). There are 16 residues in the CDR3. CDR3 amino acids: CASSPAAGRSGNTIYF. The DNA of the CDR3 is TGTGCCAGCAGCCCTGCGGCAGGGCGGTCTGGAAACACCATATATTTT.

This chain uses TRBV9 with TRBJ2-2; the D gene is possibly TRBD2 (6 bases). Germline CDR1 and CDR2: SGDLS and YYNGEE. Trimming took off 0 bases at V and 6 bases at J, with 15 bases between the two ends. The CDR3 extends over 16 amino acids. As DNA, the CDR3 is TGTGCCAGCAGCGTAGGGACGAACGGGGGATCCGGGGAGCTGTTTTTT. Its protein product is CASSVGTNGGSGELFF.

The chain uses TRBV11-2 and TRBJ2-7, with 9 bases matching TRBD1. The CDR3 covers 19 residues. Germline CDR1 reads SGHAT; CDR2 reads FQNNGV. The ends lost 4 bases at V and 3 bases at J; junction bases unmatched: 19. The CDR3: CASSSINRDRATPNYEQYF. As DNA, the CDR3 is TGTGCCAGCAGCTCCATTAACCGGGACAGGGCAACCCCCAACTACGAGCAGTACTTC. The whole variable domain, remainder taken from reference TRBV11-2 and TRBJ2-7, is EAGVAQSPRYKIIEKRQSVAFWCNPISGHATLYWYQQILGQGPKLLIQFQNNGVVDDSQLPKDRFSAERLKGVDSTLKIQPAKLEDSAVYLCASSSINRDRATPNYEQYFGPGTRLTVT.

This clone was observed a few times. The chain recombines TRBV5-1 with TRBJ2-1; possibly TRBD2 for D (5 bases). CDR1 SGHRS and CDR2 YFSETQ come from the germline V gene. Trimming removed 7 bases from V and 8 bases from J, with 10 bases in between. The CDR3 is 11 residues long. The CDR3 reads CASRGSHEQFF. The DNA for the CDR3 is TGCGCCAGCCGAGGGTCACATGAGCAGTTCTTC.

The chain is built from TRBV2 and TRBJ2-7, with D tentatively TRBD2 (6 bases). V lost 7 bases, J lost 0 bases, and 19 bases lay in between. Germline V gene sequence: CDR1 SNHLY, CDR2 FYNNEI. The CDR3 covers 16 residues. The DNA of the CDR3 is TGTGCCAGCAATAACGACCGGGACGGGAGCTCCTACGAGCAGTACTTC. It specifies CASNNDRDGSSYEQYF.

The chain joins TRBV5-1 to TRBJ2-5; 7 positions match TRBD2. The trim removed 2 bases at V and 2 bases at J, leaving 6 bases unmatched. CDR3 length: 15 amino acids. Germline V gene lookup returns CDR1 SGHRS and CDR2 YFSETQ. This CDR3 is CASSFYGAGQETQYF. The CDR3 region has the DNA TGCGCCAGCAGCTTTTACGGAGCGGGACAAGAGACCCAGTACTTC.

This CDR3 reads CASSLVLGSTGELFF. CDR3 coding DNA: TGTGCCAGCAGCTTAGTTCTAGGGAGCACCGGGGAGCTGTTTTTT. V gene TRBV7-9 combines with J gene TRBJ2-2; D is perhaps TRBD2 (5 bases). Germline V gives CDR1 SEHNR, CDR2 FQNEAQ (reference sequence). Trimming left V 1 base short and J 4 bases short, with 10 bases between. This CDR3 is built from 15 residues.

The chain is built from TRBV14 and TRBJ1-1, with a weak D call TRBD1 (5 bases). The CDR3 is 13 residues long. V shed 5 bases and J shed 5 bases, with 12 bases lying between them. The germline V gene encodes CDR1 SGHDN and CDR2 FVKESK. CDR3 coding DNA: TGTGCCAGCAGCTTTTCCAGGGAAACTGAAGCTTTCTTT. This translates into CASSFSRETEAFF.

The chain combines TRBV27 with TRBJ2-1; 10 bases are a match to TRBD2. CDR3 length: 15 residues. Germline values: CDR1 MNHEY, CDR2 SMNVEV (reference sequence). The J segment lost 8 bases and the V segment lost 3 bases, leaving 7 bases of the junction unmatched. Here the CDR3 reads CASSFSAGGPYEQFF. As DNA, the CDR3 is TGTGCCAGCAGTTTCTCAGCGGGAGGGCCCTATGAGCAGTTCTTC.

This clone was counted only a few times. This chain uses TRBV12-5 with TRBJ2-1; 9 bases match TRBD2. This CDR3 comprises 19 residues. CDR1 LGHNT and CDR2 FRNRAP come from the germline V gene. Unmatched junction bases numbered 19, after V lost 6 bases and J lost 4 bases. The CDR3 DNA reads TGTGCTAGTGGCTTGAGTTTTAGTAGCGGGAGTTTAGGGTACAATGAGCAGTTCTTC. Protein: CASGLSFSSGSLGYNEQFF. Supplemented by reference TRBV12-5 and TRBJ2-1, the full variable domain reads DARVTQTPRHKVTEMGQEVTMRCQPILGHNTVFWYRQTMMQGLELLAYFRNRAPLDDSGMPKDRFSAEMPDATLATLKIQPSEPRDSAVYFCASGLSFSSGSLGYNEQFFGPGTRLTVL.

The chain recombines TRBV7-2 with TRBJ2-2; D uncertain. The V gene's germline CDR1 is SGHTA and CDR2 FQGNSA. The ends were cut back, 5 bases at V and 5 bases at J, with 9 bases in the middle. The CDR3 contains 13 residues. As DNA, the CDR3 is TGTGCCAGCAGCCCGGTCCCGACCGGGGAGCTGTTTTTT. It yields the protein CASSPVPTGELFF.

The sample holds a few counts of this clone. This rearrangement joins TRBV6-5 to TRBJ2-1; 7 bases map to TRBD1. From germline, CDR1 is MNHEY and CDR2 SVGAGI. V lost 9 bases to trimming and J lost 4 bases; unmatched junction nucleotides: 3. The CDR3 length is 12 residues. The CDR3 sequence is CASTTGYNEQFF. The CDR3 bases are TGTGCCAGTACGACAGGGTACAATGAGCAGTTCTTC.

Of note for this clone: Other DNA sequences of this sample code for an identical CDR3. The V and J genes are TRBV19 and TRBJ2-7; D perhaps matches TRBD2 (6 bases). The germline V gene encodes CDR1 LNHDA and CDR2 SQIVND (reference sequence). The CDR3 covers 14 residues. The V end lost 2 bases, the J end lost 3 bases, and 11 bases lay between the germline ends. The CDR3 DNA sequence: TGTGCCAGTAGTATAAGGGGAGGCCTCTACGAGCAGTACTTC. It translates to CASSIRGGLYEQYF.

This clone appeared once. The chain recombines TRBV19 with TRBJ1-1; D may be TRBD1 (6 bases). The CDR3 covers 16 residues. The germline CDR1 and CDR2 sequences are LNHDA and SQIVND (reference sequence). V was trimmed by 2 bases and J by 3 bases, leaving 16 bases between them. Here the CDR3 DNA reads TGTGCCAGTAGTATATTCGGGGGCCGCGGGGACACTGAAGCTTTCTTT. Translation gives CASSIFGGRGDTEAFF.

The chain uses TRBV28 and TRBJ2-7; D possibly corresponds to TRBD2 (6 bases). Trimming took off 3 bases at V and 4 bases at J, with 19 bases between the two ends. Germline-derived CDR1 and CDR2 are MDHEN and SYDVKM. This CDR3 has 16 residues. The CDR3 loop is CASSFSMGGPTYEQYF. CDR3 in DNA: TGTGCCAGCAGTTTTTCAATGGGGGGTCCGACTTACGAGCAGTACTTC.

This chain uses TRBV5-1 with TRBJ2-1, with TRBD1 matching 7 bases. The CDR3 has 16 residues. The germline CDR1 and CDR2 sequences are SGHRS and YFSETQ. The junction had 14 bases not matched to a gene; V was cut back by 4 bases and J by 7 bases. CDR3 coding DNA: TGCGCCAGCAGCCCTGGACAGGAGCCCTCTATAAATGAGCAGTTCTTC. Encoded protein: CASSPGQEPSINEQFF.

V and J are TRBV15 and TRBJ1-6; D call uncertain. The V end lost 1 base, the J end lost 8 bases, and 9 bases lay between the germline ends. CDR3 length: 14 residues. The V gene's germline CDR1 is LNHNV and CDR2 YYDKDF (reference sequence). CDR3 sequence reads: CATSRGRRDSPLHF. CDR3 bases: TGTGCCACCAGCAGAGGACGGCGGGATTCACCCCTCCACTTT.

The chain joins TRBV2 to TRBJ2-3; a possible D gene is TRBD1 (6 bases). Germline V lookup: CDR1 SNHLY, CDR2 FYNNEI. The CDR3 covers 15 residues. V dropped 3 bases and J dropped 2 bases, with 12 bases sitting between them. The CDR3 DNA reads TGTGCCAGCAGTGATTTAGGGGACAACACAGATACGCAGTATTTT. As protein: CASSDLGDNTDTQYF.

The V and J genes are TRBV25-1 and TRBJ2-7; TRBD2 might be the D (5 bases). CDR3 size: 13 residues. The germline V and J ends were trimmed by 4 bases and 2 bases, with 9 bases remaining between them. The germline V gene encodes CDR1 MGHDK and CDR2 SYGVNS. CDR3 sequence reads: CASSGGIPYEQYF. The CDR3 DNA reads TGTGCCAGCAGTGGAGGGATCCCCTACGAGCAGTACTTC.

Points on this clone: This may stem from a read error, because a much larger clone lies one nucleotide away. The V gene is TRBV28, the J gene TRBJ1-5, with no clear D. This CDR3 comprises 13 residues. Germline CDR1 is MDHEN and CDR2 is SYDVKM. Trimming pared 6 bases from V and 6 bases from J, leaving 12 bases between. CDR3 sequence reads: CASSPAGSQPQHF. The CDR3 region has the DNA TGTGCCAGCAGCCCCGCGGGGAGTCAGCCCCAGCATTTT. The complete variable domain, with remaining parts taken from reference TRBV28 and TRBJ1-5, reads DVKVTQSSRYLVKRTGEKVFLECVQDMDHENMFWYRQDPGLGLRLIYFSYDVKMKEKGDIPEGYSVSREKKERFSLILESASTNQTSMYLCASSPAGSQPQHFGDGTRLSIL.

The chain joins TRBV24-1 to TRBJ1-1; unclear D gene. Trimming stripped 4 bases from V and 1 base from J, with 6 bases between. The CDR3 length is 13 residues. CDR1 is KGHDR, CDR2 SFDVKD, per germline. CDR3 nucleotide sequence: TGTGCCACCAGTGAACCAGGGAACACTGAAGCTTTCTTT. It yields the protein CATSEPGNTEAFF.

The rearrangement uses TRBV4-1 and TRBJ2-1, with TRBD2 matching 10 bases. The CDR3 covers 16 residues. Germline CDR1 reads MGHRA; CDR2 reads YSYEKL. After removal of 0 bases from V and 2 bases from J, the junction contained 1 base not matched to a gene. The CDR3 bases are TGCGCCAGCAGCCAAGAGCTAGCGGGGGCCTACAATGAGCAGTTCTTC. It translates to CASSQELAGAYNEQFF.

The chain uses TRBV7-2 and TRBJ1-5, with D hard to call. This CDR3 comprises 14 residues. V gave up 2 bases and J gave up 7 bases, with 12 bases separating them. Germline V lookup: CDR1 SGHTA, CDR2 FQGNSA. The DNA for the CDR3 is TGTGCCAGCAGCTTAACTACAGAGACACAGCCCCAGCATTTT. It is translated as CASSLTTETQPQHF. Full variable domain (outside the CDR3, taken from reference TRBV7-2 and TRBJ1-5): GAGVSQSPSNKVTEKGKDVELRCDPISGHTALYWYRQSLGQGLEFLIYFQGNSAPDKSGLPSDRFSAERTGGSVSTLTIQRTQQEDSAVYLCASSLTTETQPQHFGDGTRLSIL.